The 10 T cell receptor beta chains listed next were all sequenced from one sample in a study of control samples from healthy donors and cancer patients. The data were produced by immunoSEQ multiplex PCR, yet TCRdb's version contains in-frame clones alone and is incomplete. Altogether 100,000 to 150,000 clones are present, 75% to 95% being singletons, with the ten largest covering approximately 2.7%. The sequenced sample consisted of blood. These receptors were taken from a man between 18 and 35 years old in good health.

The rearrangement links TRBV9 to TRBJ2-3, with D perhaps matching TRBD2 (6 bases). CDR1 is SGDLS, CDR2 YYNGEE, per germline. The ends were cut back, 4 bases at V and 6 bases at J, with 21 bases in the middle. The CDR3 sequence is 16 residues long. CDR3 nucleotide sequence: TGTGCCAGCAGCTCTCCGGCCACGCGGGGTACGGATACGCAGTATTTT. It yields the protein CASSSPATRGTDTQYF.

This clone was counted only a few times. V usage is TRBV3-1 (or the pseudogene TRBV3-2) and J usage is TRBJ1-1; the D gene is possibly TRBD1 (5 bases). CDR3 size: 14 residues. The V end was cut by 6 bases, the J end by 4 bases, with 15 bases between. From germline, CDR1 is LGHDT and CDR2 YNNKEL (reference sequence). The CDR3 bases are TGTGCCAGCAGGAGTGAGGGGTTAGCCACTGAAGCTTTCTTT. This encodes CASRSEGLATEAFF.

The chain joins TRBV3-1 (or the pseudogene TRBV3-2) to TRBJ1-5; D possibly corresponds to TRBD1 (6 bases). V gave up 2 bases and J gave up 5 bases, with 10 bases separating them. CDR3 size: 14 residues. Per the germline V gene, CDR1 is LGHDT and CDR2 is YNNKEL (reference sequence). CDR3 nucleotides: TGTGCCAGCAGCCAATGGGGGGGCGATCAGCCCCAGCATTTT. It yields the protein CASSQWGGDQPQHF.

The chain carries TRBV6-5 and TRBJ2-1; 10 bases fit TRBD2. Germline CDR1 MNHEY, CDR2 SVGAGI. Unmatched junction bases numbered 2, after V lost 8 bases and J lost 1 base. The CDR3 runs to 14 residues. In nucleotides, the CDR3 is TGTGCCAGCCGAGCGGGGGGGTCCTACAATGAGCAGTTCTTC. Amino acid sequence: CASRAGGSYNEQFF.

This chain connects TRBV14 to TRBJ1-1; D is perhaps TRBD1 (5 bases). The germline gives CDR1 SGHDN, CDR2 FVKESK. This CDR3 is built from 13 residues. V lost 1 base, J lost 7 bases, and 10 bases lay in between. The CDR3: CASSQVSGFEAFF. The CDR3 region has the DNA TGTGCCAGCAGCCAAGTATCAGGGTTTGAAGCTTTCTTT.

V and J are TRBV30 and TRBJ1-2; TRBD1 aligns across 7 bases. The V and J ends lost 8 bases and 8 bases, in that order; junction bases with no gene match: 8. The CDR3 totals 11 residues. Germline loops: CDR1 GTSNPN, CDR2 SVGIG (reference sequence). The CDR3 sequence is CAGRQGVGYTF. The CDR3 DNA follows: TGTGCCGGACGCCAGGGGGTGGGCTACACCTTC.

J is TRBJ2-1 and V is TRBV27; D not certain. Looked up from germline, CDR1 is MNHEY and CDR2 is SMNVEV (reference sequence). V was clipped by 5 bases and J by 0 bases, with 8 bases between them. There are 14 residues in the CDR3. The CDR3 bases are TGTGCCAGCAGTAACCCGCCCTCCTACAATGAGCAGTTCTTC. It specifies CASSNPPSYNEQFF.

This sequence joins TRBV25-1 and TRBJ1-5, with D hard to call. The CDR3 consists of 12 residues. The ends were cut back, 0 bases at V and 3 bases at J, with 0 bases in the middle. CDR1 MGHDK and CDR2 SYGVNS come from the germline V gene. As DNA, the CDR3 is TGTGCCAGCAGTGAATACAATCAGCCCCAGCATTTT. It codes for CASSEYNQPQHF.

CDR3 residues: CASSRDLSYEQYV. In DNA, the CDR3 is TGTGCCAGCAGCCGGGACCTAAGCTACGAGCAGTACGTC. This chain joins TRBV11-3 and TRBJ2-7; D possibly uses TRBD1 or TRBD2 (5 bases each). Trimming removed 5 bases at V and 3 bases at J, with 11 bases between. The germline gives CDR1 SGHNT, CDR2 YENEEA. The CDR3 is 13 amino acids.

The rearrangement links TRBV14 to TRBJ2-3, with 8 bases that match TRBD1. The CDR3 contains 15 residues. After removal of 2 bases from V and 5 bases from J, the junction contained 6 bases not matched to a gene. Germline assignment: CDR1 SGHDN and CDR2 FVKESK. In nucleotides, the CDR3 is TGTGCCAGCAGCCAATGGACAGGGCCGGGAGATACGCAGTATTTT. Its protein is CASSQWTGPGDTQYF.